This T cell receptor beta chain was recovered during a study of T cells in women clearing cervical HPV infection. CDR1 and CDR2 (germline): LNHDA, SQIVND (reference sequence). Trimming cost V 6 bases and J 4 bases, with 7 bases left between them. CDR3 size: 12 residues. Notes on the study in general: T-cell numbers per sample were unknown and may explain richness differences. CIN3+ cases had significantly higher TCR richness than controls; evenness did not differ.

Regarding this clone: Its antigen remains unidentified. The DNA ends 3 residues before the CDR3 does, and the rest of the CDR3 is filled in from the germline J gene.

Profiled with immunoSEQ multiplex PCR; TCRdb holds only in-frame clones, not every one. The sample includes tens of thousands of clones. The sequence came from a woman aged 18 to 75 with a cervical HPV16 infection that either progressed to CIN3+ or cleared (not recorded which). The chain couples TRBV19 to TRBJ1-5, with a tentative D call TRBD1 (5 bases). Sequencing was done on a sample of blood buffy coat. This CDR3 is CASSQGNQPQHF. CDR3 DNA (partial): TGTGCCAGTAGCCAGGGAAATCAGCCC.